What follows is one TCR beta chain and its context. Its antigen is still unknown. The sample belongs to a study of beta chain features in type 1 diabetes. Study-level results: TCRB CDR3s from Type 1 diabetes patients were moderately but significantly shorter in all four CD4+ subsets.

The investigators reverse transcribed all of the isolated RNA, so they sequenced expressed TCRB transcripts. Sequenced by immunoSEQ multiplex PCR; TCRdb stores in-frame clones only, minus some. Of approximately 730,000 clones in the sample, around 15% were seen once. Sequences were obtained from naive CD4+ T cells from blood. The sequence derives from a man younger than 35 with type 1 diabetes.

Written as DNA, the CDR3 is TGTGCCAGCAGCCCCGGGACTAGCGGGGGGCTTAGCTCCTACGAGCAGTACTTC. Encoded protein: CASSPGTSGGLSSYEQYF. The rearrangement links TRBV5-4 to TRBJ2-7; 15 bases fit TRBD2. The CDR3 extends over 18 amino acids. With V trimmed by 4 bases and J by 0 bases, 8 bases remained unmatched. Germline loops: CDR1 SGHNT, CDR2 YYREEE (reference sequence).